One sample yielded the 8 T cell receptor beta chains listed below, sequenced in a study of cytomegalovirus exposure and HLA in healthy donors. Using immunoSEQ multiplex PCR, the repertoire was profiled, and TCRdb retains in-frame clones only, with some absent. In the table there are about 200,000 clones, roughly 91% of which are singletons. Input material: PBMCs. These receptor sequences come from a woman under 30 in good health and CMV-seropositive.

V is TRBV6-5 and J is TRBJ1-2; 7 bases align to TRBD1. The CDR3 is 13 residues long. CDR1 MNHEY and CDR2 SVGAGI come from the germline V gene. The V segment lost 6 bases and the J segment 3 bases; nucleotides outside the gene matches: 4. CDR3: CASSSGTDYGYTF. CDR3 nucleotides: TGTGCCAGCAGCTCCGGGACAGACTATGGCTACACCTTC.

The J gene is TRBJ1-4, the V gene TRBV6-1; 10 bases line up with TRBD1. CDR1 MNHNS and CDR2 SASEGT come from the germline V gene. The J segment lost 7 bases and the V segment lost 5 bases, leaving 4 bases of the junction unmatched. This CDR3 has 14 residues. CDR3 amino acids: CASSPTGGTEKLFF. CDR3 bases: TGTGCCAGCAGTCCGACAGGGGGCACTGAAAAACTGTTTTTT.

The chain uses TRBV7-2 and TRBJ1-1; 7 positions match TRBD1. Looked up from germline, CDR1 is SGHTA and CDR2 is FQGNSA. The V and J ends lost 5 bases and 6 bases, in that order; junction bases with no gene match: 9. This CDR3 is 14 amino acids long. The CDR3 loop is CASSVYRGRAEAFF. CDR3 coding DNA: TGTGCCAGCAGCGTATACAGGGGTCGGGCTGAAGCTTTCTTT.

The chain uses TRBV7-2 and TRBJ2-7, with TRBD2 identical over 12 bases. The CDR3 sequence is 16 residues long. Trimming took 6 bases from V and 3 from J; bases not matched to a gene: 9. Per germline, CDR1 SGHTA and CDR2 FQGNSA. For the CDR3, the DNA is TGTGCCAGCAGGGATACCGGGGGACTAGCGGGCTACGAGCAGTACTTC. Its protein product is CASRDTGGLAGYEQYF.

This clone was counted between two and nine times. The V and J genes are TRBV6-1 and TRBJ1-2, with 7 bases fitting TRBD1. After removal of 5 bases from V and 7 bases from J, the junction contained 10 bases not matched to a gene. In germline, CDR1 is MNHNS, CDR2 SASEGT. The CDR3 has 14 residues. The CDR3 here is CASSRSGGPGGYTF. The DNA of the CDR3 is TGTGCCAGCAGTAGGTCAGGGGGGCCGGGTGGCTACACCTTC.

This clone was recorded once. The genes are TRBV28 and TRBJ1-4; the match to TRBD1 covers 7 bases. The V gene end was trimmed by 6 bases and the J gene end by 3 bases; junction bases not matched to a gene: 4. Germline CDR1 is MDHEN and CDR2 is SYDVKM. The CDR3 extends over 14 amino acids. The CDR3 DNA is TGTGCCAGCAGGTCTGGGACAGCTAATGAAAAACTGTTTTTT. This sequence encodes CASRSGTANEKLFF.

The chain has TRBV28 and TRBJ2-3, with 7 positions matching TRBD2. The germline V gene has CDR1 MDHEN and CDR2 SYDVKM. The CDR3 contains 20 residues. V dropped 6 bases and J dropped 0; count of bases not matched to a gene: 21. The CDR3 nucleotides are TGTGCCAGCAGCCGAAGAAAAAGACGGATCTCTAGCGGTAGCACAGATACGCAGTATTTT. This encodes CASSRRKRRISSGSTDTQYF. Using reference TRBV28 and TRBJ2-3 for the parts outside the CDR3, the full variable domain is DVKVTQSSRYLVKRTGEKVFLECVQDMDHENMFWYRQDPGLGLRLIYFSYDVKMKEKGDIPEGYSVSREKKERFSLILESASTNQTSMYLCASSRRKRRISSGSTDTQYFGPGTRLTVL.

This clone has just one count. The rearrangement uses TRBV9 and TRBJ1-3; D is unresolved. The CDR3 is 16 residues long. Looked up from germline, CDR1 is SGDLS and CDR2 is YYNGEE. V was cut by 2 bases and J by 1 base, with 13 bases left in between. The chain's CDR3 is CASSVEGTPSGNTIYF. The CDR3 region has the DNA TGTGCCAGCAGCGTTGAGGGTACCCCGTCTGGAAACACCATATATTTT.